A selection of T cell receptor beta chains follows, all from one sample in a study of T-cell reconstitution after alpha-beta-depleted transplantation in children. TCRdb passed the PCR reads through MiXCR, listing each CDR3 protein once. This sample yields 200,000 to 250,000 distinct CDR3 sequences, of which 11% are seen a single time; approximately 30% belongs to the top ten. The sample here was PBMCs, taken before TCRalphabeta/CD19-depleted stem cell transplant. These receptors came from a child less than two years old with acute myeloid leukemia, due to receive a stem cell transplant. The CDR3 runs from the conserved cysteine through the conserved F or W. A D gene is named only where the DNA matches it firmly. Part of the rows lack a size; the others show once, few, many or a class for expanded clones.

CDR3nt: TGCGCCAGCAGCTTGTCGTCTCAGGAGCAGTACTTC; CDR3aa: CASSLSSQEQYF; j_gene: TRBJ2-7; v_gene: TRBV5-1; len: 12; abundance: many; d_gene: -
CDR3nt: TGCGCCAGCAGCTTGGAAGTACGGGCGGGAGGCTACACCTTC; CDR3aa: CASSLEVRAGGYTF; j_gene: TRBJ1-2; v_gene: TRBV5-1; len: 14; abundance: many; d_gene: -
CDR3nt: TGTGCCAGCAGCCTGCCGGGCCGAGATAATTCACCCCTCCACTTT; CDR3aa: CASSLPGRDNSPLHF; j_gene: TRBJ1-6; v_gene: TRBV7-2; len: 15; abundance: many; d_gene: -
CDR3nt: TGTGCCAGCAGCCAAGTTCACTGGCAGGGCCCAGATACGCAGTATTTT; CDR3aa: CASSQVHWQGPDTQYF; j_gene: TRBJ2-3; v_gene: TRBV4-2; len: 16; abundance: many; d_gene: -
CDR3nt: TGTGCCAGCAGCCAAGTTAGCGGGAGAAATACCGGGGAGCTGTTTTTT; CDR3aa: CASSQVSGRNTGELFF; j_gene: TRBJ2-2; v_gene: TRBV4-2; len: 16; abundance: many; d_gene: TRBD2
CDR3nt: TGCAGTGCTAGAGCGCGAGGGGCAGGAGAGACCCAGTACTTC; CDR3aa: CSARARGAGETQYF; j_gene: TRBJ2-5; v_gene: TRBV20-1; len: 14; abundance: many; d_gene: -
CDR3nt: TGTGCCAGCAGCCAACTCAAATCAGGGGACGGCTACACCTTC; CDR3aa: CASSQLKSGDGYTF; j_gene: TRBJ1-2; v_gene: TRBV3-1; len: 14; abundance: many; d_gene: -
CDR3nt: TGCGCCAGCAGCTTCGGCAGGGGGAGAGAGACCCAGTACTTC; CDR3aa: CASSFGRGRETQYF; j_gene: TRBJ2-5; v_gene: TRBV5-1; len: 14; abundance: many; d_gene: TRBD1
CDR3nt: TGCAGTGCTACCTCGACAGACTTCACCGGGGAGCTGTTTTTT; CDR3aa: CSATSTDFTGELFF; j_gene: TRBJ2-2; v_gene: TRBV20-1; len: 14; abundance: many; d_gene: -
CDR3nt: TGTGCCAGCTCACCGGGACAGGGGAATAATCAGCCCCAGCATTTT; CDR3aa: CASSPGQGNNQPQHF; j_gene: TRBJ1-5; v_gene: TRBV18; len: 15; abundance: many; d_gene: TRBD1
CDR3nt: TGTGCCAGCAGATCCGGGACGGTAAACACCGGGGAGCTGTTTTTT; CDR3aa: CASRSGTVNTGELFF; j_gene: TRBJ2-2; v_gene: TRBV2; len: 15; abundance: -; d_gene: -
CDR3nt: TGCGCCAGCGCGGGTGTGGGACAGGGGGCGTACGAGCAGTACTTC; CDR3aa: CASAGVGQGAYEQYF; j_gene: TRBJ2-7; v_gene: TRBV4-1; len: 15; abundance: many; d_gene: TRBD1
CDR3nt: TGTGCCAGCAGTTTACCACCAGCAGTTTTGACTGAAGCTTTCTTT; CDR3aa: CASSLPPAVLTEAFF; j_gene: TRBJ1-1; v_gene: TRBV27; len: 15; abundance: many; d_gene: -
CDR3nt: TGTGCCAGCAGTTGGACTAGTAGTTCCCAAGAGACCCAGTACTTC; CDR3aa: CASSWTSSSQETQYF; j_gene: TRBJ2-5; v_gene: TRBV27; len: 15; abundance: few; d_gene: TRBD2
CDR3nt: TGTGCCAGCACTCCCGGGACTAGCGGGTACGAGCAGTACTTC; CDR3aa: CASTPGTSGYEQYF; j_gene: TRBJ2-7; v_gene: TRBV11-2; len: 14; abundance: many; d_gene: TRBD2
CDR3nt: TGCGCCAGCAGCCAAAGGGAAGGAGAGCAGTTCTTC; CDR3aa: CASSQREGEQFF; j_gene: TRBJ2-1; v_gene: TRBV5-1; len: 12; abundance: -; d_gene: -
CDR3nt: TGTGCCACCAGCGTACAGGGGGCTCGGGTTGAAGCTTTCTTT; CDR3aa: CATSVQGARVEAFF; j_gene: TRBJ1-1; v_gene: TRBV15; len: 14; abundance: many; d_gene: TRBD1
CDR3nt: TGCAGTGCCTCCCGGGGCTCCTACAATGAGCAGTTCTTC; CDR3aa: CSASRGSYNEQFF; j_gene: TRBJ2-1; v_gene: TRBV20-1; len: 13; abundance: many; d_gene: -
CDR3nt: TGTGCCAGCAGCACAGGTCAAGGACTTCACACAGATACGCAGTATTTT; CDR3aa: CASSTGQGLHTDTQYF; j_gene: TRBJ2-3; v_gene: TRBV5-4; len: 16; abundance: many; d_gene: -
CDR3nt: TGTGCCAGCAACCCACGAACCAGCTTCTATAGCAATCAGCCCCAGCATTTT; CDR3aa: CASNPRTSFYSNQPQHF; j_gene: TRBJ1-5; v_gene: TRBV6-1; len: 17; abundance: many; d_gene: -
CDR3nt: TGCAGTGCTAGTAGAGGGAAGGGACTAGCGGGAGGGAGCTCCTACGAGCAGTACTTC; CDR3aa: CSASRGKGLAGGSSYEQYF; j_gene: TRBJ2-7; v_gene: TRBV20-1; len: 19; abundance: -; d_gene: TRBD2
CDR3nt: TGTGCCAGTAGCGCCCCGGGACGGAACTACAATGAGCAGTTCTTC; CDR3aa: CASSAPGRNYNEQFF; j_gene: TRBJ2-1; v_gene: TRBV19; len: 15; abundance: few; d_gene: -
CDR3nt: TGTGCCAGCAGCTTAGTGGTCGGATCTGGGGCCAACGTCCTGACTTTC; CDR3aa: CASSLVVGSGANVLTF; j_gene: TRBJ2-6; v_gene: TRBV7-2; len: 16; abundance: -; d_gene: -
CDR3nt: TGCAGTGCTAGAGTAGCGGGAGTCCAAAATGAGCAGTTCTTC; CDR3aa: CSARVAGVQNEQFF; j_gene: TRBJ2-1; v_gene: TRBV20-1; len: 14; abundance: many; d_gene: TRBD2
CDR3nt: TGCGCCAGCAGCTTTAGCGGGGCCTCCACAGATACGCAGTATTTT; CDR3aa: CASSFSGASTDTQYF; j_gene: TRBJ2-3; v_gene: TRBV5-1; len: 15; abundance: many; d_gene: TRBD2
CDR3nt: TGTGCCAGCAGCTACAGGGTTGGGGCCAACGTCCTGACTTTC; CDR3aa: CASSYRVGANVLTF; j_gene: TRBJ2-6; v_gene: TRBV11-2; len: 14; abundance: many; d_gene: -
CDR3nt: TGTGCCAGCAGTTGGGGACGGTACGGGCTGATCGTCTCTGGAAACACCATATATTTT; CDR3aa: CASSWGRYGLIVSGNTIYF; j_gene: TRBJ1-3; v_gene: TRBV12-3/TRBV12-4; len: 19; abundance: many; d_gene: -
CDR3nt: TGCGCCAGCAGATCTGGGACTAGCGGGAGCTACGAGCAGTACTTC; CDR3aa: CASRSGTSGSYEQYF; j_gene: TRBJ2-7; v_gene: TRBV5-1; len: 15; abundance: many; d_gene: TRBD2
CDR3nt: TGCAGCGTTAACGAAGAGACCCAGTACTTC; CDR3aa: CSVNEETQYF; j_gene: TRBJ2-5; v_gene: TRBV29-1; len: 10; abundance: many; d_gene: -
CDR3nt: TGTGCCATCAGTGATTTGGGGTTGGATGAGCAGTTCTTC; CDR3aa: CAISDLGLDEQFF; j_gene: TRBJ2-1; v_gene: TRBV10-3; len: 13; abundance: many; d_gene: -
CDR3nt: TGTGCCACCAGCATAGAAGGCGGGGTCGTCTTTCAGCCCCAGCATTTT; CDR3aa: CATSIEGGVVFQPQHF; j_gene: TRBJ1-5; v_gene: TRBV15; len: 16; abundance: many; d_gene: -
CDR3nt: TGTGCCAGCAGCGTACTAGAGGGAGGCTCCTACAATGAGCAGTTCTTC; CDR3aa: CASSVLEGGSYNEQFF; j_gene: TRBJ2-1; v_gene: TRBV9; len: 16; abundance: many; d_gene: -
CDR3nt: TGTGCCAGCAGCCAAAACCCCGGAGAGAACACTGAAGCTTTCTTT; CDR3aa: CASSQNPGENTEAFF; j_gene: TRBJ1-1; v_gene: TRBV7-6; len: 15; abundance: many; d_gene: -
CDR3nt: TGTGCCAGCAGTTCCGGGACAGGGCCTGGAAACACCATATATTTT; CDR3aa: CASSSGTGPGNTIYF; j_gene: TRBJ1-3; v_gene: TRBV12-3/TRBV12-4; len: 15; abundance: many; d_gene: TRBD1
CDR3nt: TGTGCCAGCAGCTTAAGGGGCCGGGGGCGGGAGTACACAGATACGCAGTATTTT; CDR3aa: CASSLRGRGREYTDTQYF; j_gene: TRBJ2-3; v_gene: TRBV7-3; len: 18; abundance: many; d_gene: -
CDR3nt: TGTGCCAGCAGCCCATCGATACATCGGACAGGGGGTGGCTACACCTTC; CDR3aa: CASSPSIHRTGGGYTF; j_gene: TRBJ1-2; v_gene: TRBV7-2; len: 16; abundance: many; d_gene: TRBD1
CDR3nt: TGTGCCAGTAGTATGGCACTATACTCCTACAATGAGCAGTTCTTC; CDR3aa: CASSMALYSYNEQFF; j_gene: TRBJ2-1; v_gene: TRBV19; len: 15; abundance: many; d_gene: -
CDR3nt: TGCGCCAGCAGCCAAGCGCCAGGCAACCGTGACACCATATATTTT; CDR3aa: CASSQAPGNRDTIYF; j_gene: TRBJ1-3; v_gene: TRBV4-1; len: 15; abundance: many; d_gene: -
CDR3nt: TGTGCCAGCAGCTTAGAGAAGAACACTGAAGCTTTCTTT; CDR3aa: CASSLEKNTEAFF; j_gene: TRBJ1-1; v_gene: TRBV5-4; len: 13; abundance: many; d_gene: -
CDR3nt: TGCGCCAGCAGCTTTGGCCGGACAGGGGGCAACGAGCAGTACTTC; CDR3aa: CASSFGRTGGNEQYF; j_gene: TRBJ2-7; v_gene: TRBV5-1; len: 15; abundance: many; d_gene: TRBD1
CDR3nt: TGTGCCAGCCAGGGGGACGGTACTCAAGAGACCCAGTACTTC; CDR3aa: CASQGDGTQETQYF; j_gene: TRBJ2-5; v_gene: TRBV6-1; len: 14; abundance: many; d_gene: TRBD1
CDR3nt: TGTGCCAGCAACACCGAATCCCGGGGGGACAACATTCAGTACTTC; CDR3aa: CASNTESRGDNIQYF; j_gene: TRBJ2-4; v_gene: TRBV2; len: 15; abundance: many; d_gene: TRBD2
CDR3nt: TGTGCCAGCAGCCGAAATGAGGGGAGGTCCGGGGAGCTGTTTTTT; CDR3aa: CASSRNEGRSGELFF; j_gene: TRBJ2-2; v_gene: TRBV7-8; len: 15; abundance: many; d_gene: -
CDR3nt: TGTGCCAGCAGCAATCCCCCCTACAATGAGCAGTTCTTC; CDR3aa: CASSNPPYNEQFF; j_gene: TRBJ2-1; v_gene: TRBV6-2/TRBV6-3; len: 13; abundance: many; d_gene: -
CDR3nt: TGCAGCGTTGAGCTTTCCGGGAGGAGGCCCTCCTACAATGAGCAGTTCTTC; CDR3aa: CSVELSGRRPSYNEQFF; j_gene: TRBJ2-1; v_gene: TRBV29-1; len: 17; abundance: -; d_gene: TRBD2
CDR3nt: TGCGCCAGCAGCCGCGGGACTAGCGGGAGCAATGAGCAGTTCTTC; CDR3aa: CASSRGTSGSNEQFF; j_gene: TRBJ2-1; v_gene: TRBV5-1; len: 15; abundance: many; d_gene: TRBD2
CDR3nt: TGCGCCAGCAGCTTGGAGCCCAGGGGGGGTACAGATACGCAGTATTTT; CDR3aa: CASSLEPRGGTDTQYF; j_gene: TRBJ2-3; v_gene: TRBV5-1; len: 16; abundance: many; d_gene: -
CDR3nt: TGTGCCAGCAGTTTATCCTGGATGAGTGGGGATGAGCAGTTCTTC; CDR3aa: CASSLSWMSGDEQFF; j_gene: TRBJ2-1; v_gene: TRBV27; len: 15; abundance: many; d_gene: -
CDR3nt: TGCAGTGCTGCCGGCGCTGAGACCCAGTACTTC; CDR3aa: CSAAGAETQYF; j_gene: TRBJ2-5; v_gene: TRBV20-1; len: 11; abundance: many; d_gene: -
CDR3nt: TGCGCCAGCAGCTTGGGGCAGCGGGGGTCCACAGATACGCAGTATTTT; CDR3aa: CASSLGQRGSTDTQYF; j_gene: TRBJ2-3; v_gene: TRBV5-1; len: 16; abundance: many; d_gene: TRBD2
CDR3nt: TGTGCCTCTCAAACCCTTCAGGGGGCCAACTACGAGCAGTACTTC; CDR3aa: CASQTLQGANYEQYF; j_gene: TRBJ2-7; v_gene: TRBV28; len: 15; abundance: many; d_gene: TRBD1
CDR3nt: TGTGCCAGCAGCTCCGTAACAGATACGCAGTATTTT; CDR3aa: CASSSVTDTQYF; j_gene: TRBJ2-3; v_gene: TRBV7-9; len: 12; abundance: -; d_gene: -
CDR3nt: TGTGCCAGCAGTGAACCGGGCGGGACCGGGGAGCTGTTTTTT; CDR3aa: CASSEPGGTGELFF; j_gene: TRBJ2-2; v_gene: TRBV25-1; len: 14; abundance: many; d_gene: -
CDR3nt: TGCGCCAGCAGGGGCTCTGGAAACACCATATATTTT; CDR3aa: CASRGSGNTIYF; j_gene: TRBJ1-3; v_gene: TRBV5-1; len: 12; abundance: many; d_gene: -
CDR3nt: TGTGCCAGCAGCTTGGGACAGGGCGGTAATCAGCCCCAGCATTTT; CDR3aa: CASSLGQGGNQPQHF; j_gene: TRBJ1-5; v_gene: TRBV6-1; len: 15; abundance: many; d_gene: TRBD1
CDR3nt: TGTGCCAGCTCGCCCGAACTCTGGGACGAGCAGTACTTC; CDR3aa: CASSPELWDEQYF; j_gene: TRBJ2-7; v_gene: TRBV18; len: 13; abundance: many; d_gene: -
CDR3nt: TGCAGTGCTAGAGACCATGGACTAGCGGTGCGATACAATGAGCAGTTCTTC; CDR3aa: CSARDHGLAVRYNEQFF; j_gene: TRBJ2-1; v_gene: TRBV20-1; len: 17; abundance: -; d_gene: TRBD2
CDR3nt: TGTGCCAGCAGCCCCGACAGTATCCAGCCCCAGCATTTT; CDR3aa: CASSPDSIQPQHF; j_gene: TRBJ1-5; v_gene: TRBV7-8; len: 13; abundance: many; d_gene: -
CDR3nt: TGTGCCAGCAGTTTGACAGCTAATTCACCCCTCCACTTT; CDR3aa: CASSLTANSPLHF; j_gene: TRBJ1-6; v_gene: TRBV28; len: 13; abundance: many; d_gene: -